These 30 T cell receptor beta chains came from one sample sequenced in a study of shared clonotypes between healthy human individuals. The assay was immunoSEQ multiplex PCR, and TCRdb's table has in-frame clones only and misses some. The data show over 850,000 clones, approximately 78% seen once. The sequenced sample was memory CD4+ T cells from PBMCs. The sample's subset: CD45RA-negative fraction. The origin of the receptors is a young man in good health. Some clones in this sample may be carry-over from other donors' samples.

This clone was seen at least ten times. Other nucleotide sequences in the sample specify the same CDR3. This chain uses TRBV7-3 with TRBJ2-5, with D perhaps matching TRBD1 (6 bases). V lost 1 base and J lost 3, with 6 bases in between. The CDR3 runs 13 residues. The V gene's germline CDR1 is SGHTA and CDR2 FQGTGA. This chain's CDR3 is CASSLNREETQYF. The CDR3 DNA follows: TGTGCCAGCAGCTTAAACAGGGAAGAGACCCAGTACTTC.

The rearrangement uses TRBV15 and TRBJ2-3, with D perhaps TRBD2 (6 bases). CDR1 and CDR2 from the germline V gene are LNHNV and YYDKDF (reference sequence). CDR3 length: 13 amino acids. Trimming left V 5 bases short and J 3 bases short, with 9 bases between. The CDR3: CATSFGRTDTQYF. The CDR3 nucleotides read TGTGCCACCAGCTTCGGGAGAACAGATACGCAGTATTTT. The variable domain in full, completed from reference TRBV15 and TRBJ2-3, reads DAMVIQNPRYQVTQFGKPVTLSCSQTLNHNVMYWYQQKSSQAPKLLFHYYDKDFNNEADTPDNFQSRRPNTSFCFLDIRSPGLGDTAMYLCATSFGRTDTQYFGPGTRLTVL.

The chain is built from TRBV27 and TRBJ1-2; no reliable D call. V dropped 4 bases and J dropped 0 bases, with 6 bases sitting between them. CDR1 MNHEY and CDR2 SMNVEV come from the germline V gene (reference sequence). The CDR3 has 13 residues. The CDR3 sequence: CASSSPPNYGYTF. The DNA for the CDR3 is TGTGCCAGCAGTTCCCCCCCTAACTATGGCTACACCTTC.

This clone was counted between two and nine times. At the DNA level, this CDR3 is encoded by other sequences in the same sample as well. The chain links TRBV18 to TRBJ2-5; D is unresolved. The CDR3 has 13 amino acids. V lost 3 bases to trimming and J lost 0 bases, with 5 bases between them. Germline CDR1 is KGHSH and CDR2 is LQKENI. The CDR3: CASSPSYQETQYF. CDR3 nucleotides: TGTGCCAGCTCACCGTCGTACCAAGAGACCCAGTACTTC.

The chain employs TRBV30 and TRBJ1-2; the D is unclear. In germline, CDR1 is GTSNPN, CDR2 SVGIG (reference sequence). V lost 4 bases and J 0 bases, leaving 9 bases between the germline ends. The CDR3 sequence is 13 residues long. DNA for the CDR3: TGTGCCTGGAACCCGGCAGCTAACTATGGCTACACCTTC. Translated, it gives CAWNPAANYGYTF.

The rearrangement joins TRBV29-1 to TRBJ2-7; perhaps TRBD1 as D (6 bases). V lost 7 bases and J 6 bases, leaving 19 bases between the germline ends. This CDR3 has 13 amino acids. Per the germline V gene, CDR1 is SQVTM and CDR2 is ANQGSEA. CDR3 nucleotide sequence: TGCAGCGCGGTAAAATCTCAGGGGCGCGAGCAGTACTTC. This gives the protein CSAVKSQGREQYF.

This clone has a handful of counts. The chain recombines TRBV7-8 with TRBJ1-1, with D hard to call. V lost 5 bases and J 3 bases, leaving 10 bases between the germline ends. This CDR3 has 13 residues. From germline, CDR1 is SGHVS and CDR2 FQNEAQ. The CDR3 DNA sequence: TGTGCCAGCAGCCCCCAGGTCGACACTGAAGCTTTCTTT. This codes for CASSPQVDTEAFF.

This chain uses TRBV9 with TRBJ2-6, with D hard to call. This CDR3 contains 13 residues. Per the germline V gene, CDR1 is SGDLS and CDR2 is YYNGEE. V was pared by 0 bases and J by 11 bases, with 9 bases between. The CDR3 protein is CASSVGNPDVLTF. The CDR3 nucleotides read TGTGCCAGCAGCGTAGGCAACCCCGACGTCCTGACTTTC.

This clone came up a few times. The J gene is TRBJ2-7, the V gene TRBV6-1, with D perhaps matching TRBD2 (5 bases). The germline gives CDR1 MNHNS, CDR2 SASEGT. The CDR3 has 15 residues. The ends were cut back, 4 bases at V and 7 bases at J, with 20 bases in the middle. The CDR3 DNA follows: TGTGCCAGCAGTGGGGGTTTCCACCAGACGGGGGAGCAGTACTTC. Its translation: CASSGGFHQTGEQYF.

The V call is TRBV28, the J call TRBJ1-5, with TRBD1 matching over 10 bases. V trimming: 4 bases; J trimming: 11 bases; junction bases outside the gene matches: 8. In germline, CDR1 is MDHEN, CDR2 SYDVKM. The CDR3 sequence is 14 residues long. For the CDR3, the DNA is TGTGCCAGCAGTTCACCGACAGGGGGCAAATCCCAGCATTTT. As protein: CASSSPTGGKSQHF.

This chain links TRBV5-1 with TRBJ2-2; D is ambiguous. Germline V gene lookup returns CDR1 SGHRS and CDR2 YFSETQ. The CDR3 has 14 residues. The V and J ends lost 3 bases and 7 bases respectively, with 13 bases between them. The CDR3 here is CASSSTVGVGELFF. CDR3 bases: TGCGCCAGCAGCTCAACCGTCGGTGTCGGGGAGCTGTTTTTT.

The chain employs TRBV30 and TRBJ2-7, with D uncertain. The CDR3 sequence is 12 residues long. The germline gives CDR1 GTSNPN, CDR2 SVGIG (reference sequence). The V gene lost 2 bases and the J gene lost 5 bases, with 10 bases spanning the gap. The CDR3 DNA sequence: TGTGCCTGGAGTCCATTGCAGGACGAGCAGTACTTC. As protein: CAWSPLQDEQYF.

The gene calls are TRBV2 and TRBJ2-3, with 7 positions matching TRBD2. The J segment lost 1 base and the V segment lost 6 bases, leaving 4 bases of the junction unmatched. The germline V gene encodes CDR1 SNHLY and CDR2 FYNNEI. This CDR3 is 14 amino acids long. For the CDR3, the DNA is TGTGCCAGCAGGAGCGGGGTCGGCACAGATACGCAGTATTTT. Encoded protein: CASRSGVGTDTQYF.

This chain connects TRBV7-2 to TRBJ2-7; the D gene is possibly TRBD2 (5 bases). The CDR3 extends over 15 amino acids. V was trimmed by 1 base and J by 0 bases, leaving 10 bases between them. CDR1 is SGHTA and CDR2 is FQGNSA in the germline V gene. CDR3 amino acids: CASSLGLASSYEQYF. The CDR3 DNA is TGTGCCAGCAGCTTAGGGCTAGCCTCCTCCTACGAGCAGTACTTC.

V and J are TRBV7-3 and TRBJ2-7; D remains ambiguous. This CDR3 has 14 residues. CDR1 and CDR2 (germline): SGHTA, FQGTGA. Trimming cost V 5 bases and J 6 bases, with 17 bases left between them. CDR3 nucleotides: TGTGCCAGCAGCCTTATGGCGACCCAAGGCGAGCAGTACTTC. Its translation: CASSLMATQGEQYF.

The chain carries TRBV30 and TRBJ2-3; D is possibly TRBD1 or TRBD2 (5 bases each). Trimming shortened V by 3 bases and J by 2 bases, and 15 bases separated the two germline ends. Germline V gives CDR1 GTSNPN, CDR2 SVGIG (reference sequence). CDR3 length: 15 residues. CDR3: CAWSVGTAYTDTQYF. The CDR3 region has the DNA TGTGCCTGGAGCGTAGGGACCGCTTACACAGATACGCAGTATTTT.

V is TRBV4-1 and J is TRBJ2-3; a possible D gene is TRBD2 (6 bases). With 1 base removed from V and 1 base from J, the gap between germline ends came to 9 bases. Germline CDR1 is MGHRA and CDR2 is YSYEKL. This CDR3 has 15 amino acids. CDR3 DNA: TGCGCCAGCAGCCAAGGTGGGAGGCGCACAGATACGCAGTATTTT. Its translation: CASSQGGRRTDTQYF.

The chain recombines TRBV7-6 with TRBJ1-4; 7 nucleotides match TRBD1. CDR1 is SGHVS, CDR2 FNYEAQ, per germline. The CDR3 spans 18 residues. With 5 bases clipped from V and 8 bases from J, the junction kept 20 bases outside the gene matches. The CDR3 loop is CASSPIRTGVRIGEKLFF. The CDR3 DNA reads as TGTGCCAGCAGCCCGATTCGGACAGGTGTTAGGATCGGCGAAAAACTGTTTTTT.

Here the CDR3 reads CSARDLVNQYF. The DNA of the CDR3 is TGCAGTGCTAGAGACCTCGTTAACCAGTACTTC. The chain is built from TRBV20-1 and TRBJ2-5; no clear D gene. The CDR3 spans 11 residues. V lost 0 bases, J lost 10 bases, and 9 bases lay in between. CDR1 and CDR2 from the germline V gene are DFQATT and SNEGSKA (reference sequence).

This clone has just a few counts. This chain links TRBV5-4 with TRBJ2-7, with TRBD2 matching 12 bases. CDR3 length: 15 residues. Germline V gene sequence: CDR1 SGHNT, CDR2 YYREEE (reference sequence). J lost 7 bases, V lost 3 bases, and 8 bases had no gene match. CDR3 coding DNA: TGTGCCAGCAGCTCGCTAGCGGGAGGGCCAAGGGAGCAGTACTTC. Its translation is CASSSLAGGPREQYF.

This rearrangement joins TRBV7-8 to TRBJ2-5; the D call may be TRBD1 or TRBD2 (5 bases each). Per germline, CDR1 SGHVS and CDR2 FQNEAQ. Trimming took off 5 bases at V and 1 base at J, with 8 bases between the two ends. The CDR3 consists of 13 residues. In nucleotides, the CDR3 is TGTGCCAGCAGCATGGGACCCCAAGAGACCCAGTACTTC. Amino acid sequence: CASSMGPQETQYF.

The chain has TRBV6-4 and TRBJ2-3, with 12 nucleotides matching TRBD2. V lost 4 bases and J lost 3; bases outside the gene matches: 8. This CDR3 spans 17 amino acids. The germline gives CDR1 MRHNA, CDR2 SNTAGT. CDR3 nucleotide sequence: TGTGCCAGCAGTGCCGCCATTACTAGCGGGAGGACAGATACGCAGTATTTT. This gives the protein CASSAAITSGRTDTQYF.

This chain uses TRBV27 with TRBJ2-7; 8 bases fit TRBD2. V shed 1 base and J 3 bases; nucleotides not matched to a gene: 8. This CDR3 contains 16 residues. From germline, CDR1 is MNHEY and CDR2 SMNVEV (reference sequence). CDR3 sequence reads: CASSLFGTRGYYEQYF. The CDR3 DNA is TGTGCCAGCAGTTTATTTGGGACTAGGGGATACTACGAGCAGTACTTC.

The J gene is TRBJ2-1, the V gene TRBV4-2; the match to TRBD2 covers 10 bases. The CDR3 is 16 amino acids. After removal of 3 bases from V and 3 bases from J, the junction contained 5 bases not matched to a gene. Germline-derived CDR1 and CDR2 are LGHNA and YNFKEQ. The CDR3: CASSQFTSGNYNEQFF. In DNA form, the CDR3 reads TGTGCCAGCAGCCAGTTCACTAGCGGGAACTACAATGAGCAGTTCTTC.

This clone was observed a few times. J is TRBJ1-1 and V is TRBV13; 8 bases align to TRBD1. Germline-derived CDR1 and CDR2 are PRHDT and FYEKMQ (reference sequence). CDR3 length: 13 residues. V was clipped by 7 bases and J by 4 bases; unmatched bases: 5. The CDR3 bases are TGTGCCAGCAACCAAGACAGGGGCACTGAAGCTTTCTTT. Translated: CASNQDRGTEAFF.

The V and J genes are TRBV7-9 and TRBJ1-2, with 7 bases that match TRBD1. V dropped 7 bases and J dropped 0; count of bases not matched to a gene: 8. Germline CDR1 and CDR2: SEHNR and FQNEAQ (reference sequence). This CDR3 region has 15 residues. The CDR3 nucleotides read TGTGCCAGCATCATCACAGGGGCAGCTAACTATGGCTACACCTTC. It yields the protein CASIITGAANYGYTF. The full variable domain, with the rest looked up from reference TRBV7-9 and TRBJ1-2, is DTGVSQNPRHKITKRGQNVTFRCDPISEHNRLYWYRQTLGQGPEFLTYFQNEAQLEKSRLLSDRFSAERPKGSFSTLEIQRTEQGDSAMYLCASIITGAANYGYTFGSGTRLTVV.

V and J are TRBV4-1 and TRBJ1-4; D is undetermined. Trimming left V 3 bases short and J 5 bases short, with 10 bases between. Germline V CDR1 and CDR2: MGHRA, YSYEKL. The CDR3 consists of 14 residues. The CDR3 is CASSHERLNEKLFF. The CDR3 DNA reads TGCGCCAGCAGCCATGAGAGACTGAATGAAAAACTGTTTTTT.

V and J are TRBV11-2 and TRBJ1-4; D gene uncertain. Trimming pared 4 bases from V and 0 bases from J, leaving 9 bases between. Germline CDR1 and CDR2: SGHAT and FQNNGV. This CDR3 comprises 15 residues. The CDR3 reads CASSSVIATNEKLFF. DNA for the CDR3: TGTGCCAGCAGCTCCGTAATTGCAACTAATGAAAAACTGTTTTTT.

This clone was seen a handful of times. The CDR3 DNA follows: TGTGCCACCAGCTCAGGGGACAGGCAGGGGACAGATACGCAGTATTTT. Residues: CATSSGDRQGTDTQYF. V gene TRBV15 combines with J gene TRBJ2-3, with TRBD1 identical over 8 bases. The V segment lost 5 bases and the J segment 3 bases; nucleotides outside the gene matches: 10. Germline-derived CDR1 and CDR2 are LNHNV and YYDKDF (reference sequence). The CDR3 sequence is 16 residues long.

The chain links TRBV28 to TRBJ1-3, with no clear D. Trimming stripped 8 bases from V and 10 bases from J, with 18 bases between. Germline loops: CDR1 MDHEN, CDR2 SYDVKM. CDR3 size: 13 residues. The CDR3 protein is CASVNPPTRTIYF. CDR3 nucleotide sequence: TGTGCCAGCGTTAACCCTCCAACAAGGACCATATATTTT.